Following are 5 T cell receptor beta chains from one sample sequenced in a study of blood T cell repertoires in COVID-19. This table comes from immunoSEQ multiplex PCR, and its TCRdb copy is limited to in-frame clones, with some not included. This sample has a few hundred thousand clones, with around nine tenths found just once. The sequenced material came from PBMCs or T cells enriched from blood (not recorded which). The receptors shown here come from a woman between 50 and 59 years old who had recovered from COVID-19.

The chain couples TRBV9 to TRBJ1-2, with a possible D match to TRBD1 (5 bases). The germline CDR1 and CDR2 sequences are SGDLS and YYNGEE. Trimming took 0 bases from V and 4 from J, leaving 10 bases between them. This CDR3 comprises 14 residues. The CDR3, as DNA: TGTGCCAGCAGCGTAGAAGGGGTTGGCTATGGCTACACCTTC. Translated: CASSVEGVGYGYTF.

This clone was detected only a few times. This chain links TRBV28 with TRBJ1-2, with D possibly TRBD1 on 6 matching bases. Trimming took 8 bases from V and 4 from J, leaving 14 bases between them. Per germline, CDR1 MDHEN and CDR2 SYDVKM. The CDR3 length is 13 residues. CDR3: CASGALDSYGYTF. The CDR3 DNA is TGTGCCAGCGGCGCCCTGGACAGCTATGGCTACACCTTC.

This clone was detected only a few times. J is TRBJ1-2 and V is TRBV4-3, with no clear D. The V gene's germline CDR1 is LGHNA and CDR2 YSLEER. CDR3 length: 15 residues. Trimming left V 0 bases short and J 6 bases short, with 14 bases between. CDR3 in DNA: TGCGCCAGCAGCCAAGAACGAGGGCCTGTTAATGGCTACACCTTC. Translated: CASSQERGPVNGYTF.

In this sample, this clone turned up once. The chain has TRBV7-8 and TRBJ2-6, with 10 bases fitting TRBD1. Germline V gene data show CDR1 as SGHVS and CDR2 as FQNEAQ. Trimming at V came to 8 bases and at J to 0 bases, leaving 10 bases not matched to a gene. The CDR3 has 18 amino acids. The CDR3 DNA reads TGTGCCAGCCTTTTGGGACAGGGGATATACTCTGGGGCCAACGTCCTGACTTTC. Translation: CASLLGQGIYSGANVLTF.

The chain employs TRBV9 and TRBJ1-3; no firm D call. The ends were cut back, 7 bases at V and 2 bases at J, with 19 bases in the middle. This CDR3 has 16 residues. Germline values: CDR1 SGDLS, CDR2 YYNGEE. CDR3 protein: CASSRTGRFAGNTIYF. The CDR3, as DNA: TGTGCCAGCTCTCGCACCGGGAGGTTCGCTGGAAACACCATATATTTT.